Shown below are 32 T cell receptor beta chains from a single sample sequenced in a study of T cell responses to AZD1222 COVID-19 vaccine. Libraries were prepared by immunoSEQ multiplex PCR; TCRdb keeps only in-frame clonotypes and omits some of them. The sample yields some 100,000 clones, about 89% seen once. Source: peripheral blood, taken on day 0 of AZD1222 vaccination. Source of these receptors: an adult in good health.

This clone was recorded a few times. The CDR3 region has the DNA TGTGCCTGGAGTGTGGGGGAGGGTTTCTATGAGCAGTTCTTC. Translating gives CAWSVGEGFYEQFF. The chain employs TRBV30 and TRBJ2-1, with TRBD2 identical over 7 bases. V shed 0 bases and J 8 bases; nucleotides not matched to a gene: 7. The CDR3 spans 14 residues. Per the germline V gene, CDR1 is GTSNPN and CDR2 is SVGIG (reference sequence). The full variable domain, completed using reference TRBV30 and TRBJ2-1, is SQTIHQWPATLVQPVGSPLSLECTVEGTSNPNLYWYRQAAGRGLQLLFYSVGIGQISSEVPQNLSASRPQDRQFILSSKKLLLSDSGFYLCAWSVGEGFYEQFFGPGTRLTVL.

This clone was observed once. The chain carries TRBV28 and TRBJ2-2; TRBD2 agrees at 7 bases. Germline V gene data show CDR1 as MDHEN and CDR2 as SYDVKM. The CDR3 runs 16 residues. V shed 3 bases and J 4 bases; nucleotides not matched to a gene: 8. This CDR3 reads CASSFPPGGGTGELFF. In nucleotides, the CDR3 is TGTGCCAGCAGTTTCCCCCCTGGGGGGGGCACCGGGGAGCTGTTTTTT.

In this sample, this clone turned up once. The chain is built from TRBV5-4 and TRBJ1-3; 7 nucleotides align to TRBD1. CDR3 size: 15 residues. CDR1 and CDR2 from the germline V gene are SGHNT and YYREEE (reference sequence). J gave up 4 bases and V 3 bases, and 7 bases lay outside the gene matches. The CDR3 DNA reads TGTGCCAGCAGCTCCGGGACAGCGAGGGGAAACACCATATATTTT. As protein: CASSSGTARGNTIYF.

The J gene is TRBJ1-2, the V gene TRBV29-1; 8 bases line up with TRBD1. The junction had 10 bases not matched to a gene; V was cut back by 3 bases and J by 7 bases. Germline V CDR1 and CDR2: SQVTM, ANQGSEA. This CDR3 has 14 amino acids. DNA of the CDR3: TGCAGCGTTGACCAGGGGGCAGGGATCGGTGGCTACACCTTC. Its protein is CSVDQGAGIGGYTF.

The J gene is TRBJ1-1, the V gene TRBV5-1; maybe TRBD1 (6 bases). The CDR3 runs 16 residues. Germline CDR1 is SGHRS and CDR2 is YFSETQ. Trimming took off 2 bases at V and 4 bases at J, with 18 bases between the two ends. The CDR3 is CASSLSGARLGTEAFF. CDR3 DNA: TGCGCCAGCAGCTTATCAGGGGCACGGTTAGGCACTGAAGCTTTCTTT.

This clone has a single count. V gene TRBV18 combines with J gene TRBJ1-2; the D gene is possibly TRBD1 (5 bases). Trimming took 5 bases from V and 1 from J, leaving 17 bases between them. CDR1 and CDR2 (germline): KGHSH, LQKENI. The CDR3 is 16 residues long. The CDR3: CASSESLTAGNYGYTF. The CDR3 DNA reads TGTGCCAGCTCAGAATCCTTGACAGCGGGTAACTATGGCTACACCTTC.

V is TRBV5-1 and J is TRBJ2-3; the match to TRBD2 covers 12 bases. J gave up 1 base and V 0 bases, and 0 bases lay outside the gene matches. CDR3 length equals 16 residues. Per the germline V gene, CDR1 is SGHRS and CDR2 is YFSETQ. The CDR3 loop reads CASSLGLAGGTDTQYF. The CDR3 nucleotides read TGCGCCAGCAGCTTGGGACTAGCGGGAGGCACAGATACGCAGTATTTT.

CDR3 in DNA: TGTGCCAGCAGCTTAGTGGCGGGGACCGATACGCAGTATTTT. Amino acid sequence: CASSLVAGTDTQYF. The gene calls are TRBV11-2 and TRBJ2-3, with D perhaps matching TRBD2 (6 bases). CDR1 is SGHAT, CDR2 FQNNGV, per germline. The CDR3 totals 14 residues. V lost 1 base and J 6 bases, leaving 11 bases between the germline ends.

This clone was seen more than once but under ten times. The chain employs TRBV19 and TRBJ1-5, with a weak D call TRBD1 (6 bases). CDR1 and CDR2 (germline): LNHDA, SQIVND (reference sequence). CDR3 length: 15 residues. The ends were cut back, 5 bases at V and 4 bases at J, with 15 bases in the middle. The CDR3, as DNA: TGTGCCAGTAGTTACACCGGGACAATGAATCAGCCCCAGCATTTT. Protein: CASSYTGTMNQPQHF.

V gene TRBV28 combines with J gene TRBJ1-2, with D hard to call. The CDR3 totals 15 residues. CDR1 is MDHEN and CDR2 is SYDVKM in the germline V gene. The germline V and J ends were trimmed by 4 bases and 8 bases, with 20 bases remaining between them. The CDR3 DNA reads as TGTGCCAGCAGTTCCCTCGGGGAGACCTTTATGGGCTACACCTTC. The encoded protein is CASSSLGETFMGYTF.

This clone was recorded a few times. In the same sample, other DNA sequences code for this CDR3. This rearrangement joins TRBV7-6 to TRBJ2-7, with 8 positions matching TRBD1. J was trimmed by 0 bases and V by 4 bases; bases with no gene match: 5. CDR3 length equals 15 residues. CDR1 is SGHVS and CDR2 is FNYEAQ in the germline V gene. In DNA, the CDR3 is TGTGCCAGCAGCTCGAGGACAGGGAGCTCCTACGAGCAGTACTTC. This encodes CASSSRTGSSYEQYF.

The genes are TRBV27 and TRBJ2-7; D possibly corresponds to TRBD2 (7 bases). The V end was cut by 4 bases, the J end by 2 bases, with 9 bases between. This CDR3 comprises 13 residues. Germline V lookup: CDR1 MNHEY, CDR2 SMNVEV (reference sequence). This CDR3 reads CASSSGGPYEQYF. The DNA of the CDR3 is TGTGCCAGCAGTTCGGGGGGCCCCTACGAGCAGTACTTC.

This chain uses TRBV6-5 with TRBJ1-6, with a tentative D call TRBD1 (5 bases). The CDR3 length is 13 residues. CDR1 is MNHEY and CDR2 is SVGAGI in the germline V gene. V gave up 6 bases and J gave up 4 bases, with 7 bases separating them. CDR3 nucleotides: TGTGCCAGCAGCGGGGGTTATAATTCACCCCTCCACTTT. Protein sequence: CASSGGYNSPLHF.

CDR3 DNA: TGCGCCAGCAGCGTACAGGGATACGAGCAGTACTTC. It encodes CASSVQGYEQYF. The chain joins TRBV5-1 to TRBJ2-7, with a weak D call TRBD1 (6 bases). The CDR3 totals 12 residues. Deletions cut 4 bases from V and 4 bases from J, with 9 bases between. Per germline, CDR1 SGHRS and CDR2 YFSETQ.

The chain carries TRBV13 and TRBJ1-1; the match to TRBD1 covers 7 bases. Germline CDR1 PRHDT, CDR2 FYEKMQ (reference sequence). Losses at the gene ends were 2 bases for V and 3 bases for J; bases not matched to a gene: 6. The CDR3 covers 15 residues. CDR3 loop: CASSLLLTGHTEAFF. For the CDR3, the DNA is TGTGCCAGCAGCTTACTCCTGACAGGGCACACTGAAGCTTTCTTT.

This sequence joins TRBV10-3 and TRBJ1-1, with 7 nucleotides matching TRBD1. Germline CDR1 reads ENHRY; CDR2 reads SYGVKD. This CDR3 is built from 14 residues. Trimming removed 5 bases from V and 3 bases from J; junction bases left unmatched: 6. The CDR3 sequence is CAISKDRRDTEAFF. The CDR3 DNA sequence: TGTGCCATCAGTAAGGACAGGAGGGACACTGAAGCTTTCTTT.

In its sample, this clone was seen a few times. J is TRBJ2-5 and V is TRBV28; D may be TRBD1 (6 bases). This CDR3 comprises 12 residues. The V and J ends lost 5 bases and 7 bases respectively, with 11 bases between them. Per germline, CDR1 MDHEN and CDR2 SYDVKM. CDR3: CASSAQGWTQYF. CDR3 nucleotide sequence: TGTGCCAGCAGTGCACAGGGATGGACCCAGTACTTC.

The CDR3 loop is CASSLAGGDTGELFF. The CDR3 DNA follows: TGCGCCAGCAGCTTGGCGGGCGGAGACACCGGGGAGCTGTTTTTT. The chain uses TRBV5-1 and TRBJ2-2, with D unclear. Germline lookup yields CDR1 SGHRS and CDR2 YFSETQ. Trimming cost V 0 bases and J 3 bases, with 9 bases left between them. This CDR3 is built from 15 residues.

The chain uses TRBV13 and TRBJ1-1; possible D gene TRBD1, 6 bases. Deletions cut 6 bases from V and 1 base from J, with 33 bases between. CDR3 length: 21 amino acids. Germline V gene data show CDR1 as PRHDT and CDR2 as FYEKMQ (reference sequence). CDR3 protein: CASSSTPFRLTGFLGNTEAFF. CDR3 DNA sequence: TGTGCCAGCAGTTCTACCCCGTTCCGGCTTACAGGGTTTCTGGGGAACACTGAAGCTTTCTTT.

CDR3 in DNA: TGTGCCAGCGTGACGGGACAGGTTTCGAGTGAGCAGTTCTTC. It yields the protein CASVTGQVSSEQFF. The chain couples TRBV28 to TRBJ2-1, with TRBD1 identical over 8 bases. The ends lost 8 bases at V and 9 bases at J; junction bases unmatched: 12. The length of the CDR3 is 14 residues. Germline CDR1 reads MDHEN; CDR2 reads SYDVKM.

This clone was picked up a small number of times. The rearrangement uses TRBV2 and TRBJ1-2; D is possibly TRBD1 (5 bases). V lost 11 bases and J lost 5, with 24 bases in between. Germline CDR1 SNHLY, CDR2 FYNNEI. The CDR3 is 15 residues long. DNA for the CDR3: TGTGCCGGAAAGCAAGGGGTAGGATCGGGGTATGGCTACACCTTC. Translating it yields CAGKQGVGSGYGYTF.

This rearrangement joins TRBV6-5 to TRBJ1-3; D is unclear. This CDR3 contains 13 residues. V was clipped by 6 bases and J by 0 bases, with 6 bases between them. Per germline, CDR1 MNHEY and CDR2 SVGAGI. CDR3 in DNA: TGTGCCAGCAGGGGGTTCTCTGGAAACACCATATATTTT. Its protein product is CASRGFSGNTIYF.

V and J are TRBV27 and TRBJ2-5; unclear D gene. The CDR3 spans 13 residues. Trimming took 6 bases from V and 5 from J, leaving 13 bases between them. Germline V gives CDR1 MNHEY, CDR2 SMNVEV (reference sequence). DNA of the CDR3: TGTGCCAGCAGCCAAACCCTCAAGGAGACCCAGTACTTC. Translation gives CASSQTLKETQYF.

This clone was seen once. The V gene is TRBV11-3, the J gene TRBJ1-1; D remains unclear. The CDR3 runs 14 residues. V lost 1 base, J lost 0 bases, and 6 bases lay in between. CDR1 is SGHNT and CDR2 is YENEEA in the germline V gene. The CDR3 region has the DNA TGTGCCAGCAGCTTAGTAGGATTGAACACTGAAGCTTTCTTT. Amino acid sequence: CASSLVGLNTEAFF. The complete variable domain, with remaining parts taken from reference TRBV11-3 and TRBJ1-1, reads EAGVVQSPRYKIIEKKQPVAFWCNPISGHNTLYWYLQNLGQGPELLIRYENEEAVDDSQLPKDRFSAERLKGVDSTLKIQPAELGDSAVYLCASSLVGLNTEAFFGQGTRLTVV.

The CDR3 loop is CASRPTLSTNEKLFF. In DNA form, the CDR3 reads TGTGCCAGCAGGCCCACCCTCTCCACCAACGAAAAACTGTTTTTT. V gene TRBV2 combines with J gene TRBJ1-4, with D unresolved. The ends were cut back, 6 bases at V and 8 bases at J, with 19 bases in the middle. Germline assignment: CDR1 SNHLY and CDR2 FYNNEI. CDR3 length: 15 amino acids.

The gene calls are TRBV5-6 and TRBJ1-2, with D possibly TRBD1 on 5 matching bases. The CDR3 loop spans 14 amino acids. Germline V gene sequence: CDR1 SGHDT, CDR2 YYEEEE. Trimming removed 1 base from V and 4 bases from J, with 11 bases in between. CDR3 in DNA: TGTGCCAGCAGCTTGCTAGGTGGGGGCTATGGCTACACCTTC. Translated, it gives CASSLLGGGYGYTF.

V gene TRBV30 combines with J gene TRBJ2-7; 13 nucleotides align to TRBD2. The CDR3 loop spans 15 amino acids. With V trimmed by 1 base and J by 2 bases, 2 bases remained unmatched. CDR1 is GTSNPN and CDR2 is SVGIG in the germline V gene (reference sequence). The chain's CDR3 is CAWSEGLAGAYEQYF. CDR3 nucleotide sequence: TGTGCCTGGAGTGAAGGACTAGCGGGAGCCTACGAGCAGTACTTC.

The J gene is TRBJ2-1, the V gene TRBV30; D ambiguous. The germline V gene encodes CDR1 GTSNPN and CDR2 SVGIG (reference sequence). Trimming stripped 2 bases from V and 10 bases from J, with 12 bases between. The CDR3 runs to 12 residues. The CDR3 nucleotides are TGTGCCTGGAGTACCTCTAGTGCCGAGCAGTTCTTC. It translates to CAWSTSSAEQFF.

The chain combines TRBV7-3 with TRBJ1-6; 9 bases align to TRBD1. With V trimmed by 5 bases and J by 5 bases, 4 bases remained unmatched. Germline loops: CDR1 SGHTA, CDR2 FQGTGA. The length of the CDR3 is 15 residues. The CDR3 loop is CASSQGQGNNSPLHF. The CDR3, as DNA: TGTGCCAGCAGCCAAGGACAGGGGAATAATTCACCCCTCCACTTT. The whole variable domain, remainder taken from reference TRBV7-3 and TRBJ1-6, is GAGVSQTPSNKVTEKGKYVELRCDPISGHTALYWYRQSLGQGPEFLIYFQGTGAADDSGLPNDRFFAVRPEGSVSTLKIQRTERGDSAVYLCASSQGQGNNSPLHFGNGTRLTVT.

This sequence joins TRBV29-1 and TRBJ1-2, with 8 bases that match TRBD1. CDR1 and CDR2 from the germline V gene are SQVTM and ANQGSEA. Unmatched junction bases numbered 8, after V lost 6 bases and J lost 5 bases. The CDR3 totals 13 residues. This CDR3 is CSVTGTGRYGYTF. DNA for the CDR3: TGCAGCGTCACCGGGACAGGAAGGTATGGCTACACCTTC.

For the CDR3, the DNA is TGTGCCAGCAGCCCTTCAGCGGCCATATGGAATGAGCAGTTCTTC. Protein: CASSPSAAIWNEQFF. The V and J genes are TRBV9 and TRBJ2-1; D might be TRBD2 (5 bases). The CDR3 is made up of 15 amino acids. Trimming took 4 bases from V and 7 from J, leaving 18 bases between them. Per germline, CDR1 SGDLS and CDR2 YYNGEE.

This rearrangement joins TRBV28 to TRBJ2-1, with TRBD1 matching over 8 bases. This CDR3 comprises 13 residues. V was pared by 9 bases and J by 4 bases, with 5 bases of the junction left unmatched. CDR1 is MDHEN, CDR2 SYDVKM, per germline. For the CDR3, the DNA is TGTGCCAGTCGACAGGGGAATTACAATGAGCAGTTCTTC. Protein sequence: CASRQGNYNEQFF.